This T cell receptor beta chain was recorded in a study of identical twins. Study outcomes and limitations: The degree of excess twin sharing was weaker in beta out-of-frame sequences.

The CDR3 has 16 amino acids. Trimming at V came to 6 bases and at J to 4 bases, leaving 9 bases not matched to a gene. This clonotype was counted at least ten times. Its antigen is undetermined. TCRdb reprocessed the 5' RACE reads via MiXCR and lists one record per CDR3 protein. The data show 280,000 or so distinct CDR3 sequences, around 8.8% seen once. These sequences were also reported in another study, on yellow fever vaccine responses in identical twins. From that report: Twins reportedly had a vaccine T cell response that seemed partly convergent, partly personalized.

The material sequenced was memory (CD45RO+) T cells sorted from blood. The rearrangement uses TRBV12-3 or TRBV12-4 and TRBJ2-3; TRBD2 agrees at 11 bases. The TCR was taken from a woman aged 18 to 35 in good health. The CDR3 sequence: CASRAYSGGVSDTQYF. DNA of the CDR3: TGTGCCAGCAGAGCTTATAGCGGGGGGGTCTCAGATACGCAGTATTTT.